Sequencing of this T cell receptor (beta chain) was carried out in a study of radiation and T cells in renal cell carcinoma. Whole-study context: Nephrectomy followed 15 Gy stereotactic body radiation by 4 weeks.

Study-wide results and caveats: Without pretreatment biopsies, baseline tumor clonotype presence was undetermined. From baseline, blood top tumor clonotypes peaked at 2 weeks post-radiation.

Time point given: baseline pretreatment blood. Treatment specified: 15 Gy SBRT to primary tumor, nephrectomy 4 weeks later. Trimming took off 3 bases at V and 0 bases at J, with 14 bases between the two ends. There are 16 residues in the CDR3. Germline V lookup: CDR1 KGHSH, CDR2 LQKENI. In the case of this clone: Antigen specificity is unknown.

Assay used: immunoSEQ multiplex PCR; TCRdb lists only in-frame clones, some missing. The sample lists approximately 150,000 clones; roughly 83% were seen once. The clonotype comes from a woman in her fifties or sixties with renal cell carcinoma. This chain uses TRBV18 with TRBJ1-1; TRBD1 is a possible D gene (5 bases). Here the sequenced sample was blood, taken from a patient whose treatment included radiotherapy and nephrectomy. The CDR3 nucleotides are TGTGCCAGCTCACCCGGTTTAGGGGCAATGAACACTGAAGCTTTCTTT. Encoded protein: CASSPGLGAMNTEAFF.